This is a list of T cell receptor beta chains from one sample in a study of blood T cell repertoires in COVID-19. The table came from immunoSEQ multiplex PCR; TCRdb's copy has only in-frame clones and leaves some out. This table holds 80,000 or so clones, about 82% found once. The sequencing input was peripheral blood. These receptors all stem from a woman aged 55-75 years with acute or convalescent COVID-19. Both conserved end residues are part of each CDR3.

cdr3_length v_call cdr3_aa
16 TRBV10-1 CASSESATGGIREAFF
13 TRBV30 CAWSVHEIGAQYF
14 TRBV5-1 CASSLGQGRSPLHF
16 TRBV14 CASSQSRGGFGNTQYF
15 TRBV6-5 CASSRTGGSNQPQHF
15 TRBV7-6 CASSFPGAGRETQYF
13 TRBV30 CAWSVGASGELFF
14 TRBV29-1 CSVEMGARQETQYF
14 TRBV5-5 CASKPRTGGNEQYF
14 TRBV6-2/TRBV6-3 CASTPYDTGNTIYF
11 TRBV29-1 CSHGAGNTIYF
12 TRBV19 CATQGVQEKLFF
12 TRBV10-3 CAISESSSPLHF
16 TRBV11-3 CASSPRDRPVGGEQFF
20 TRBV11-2 CASSLEPSSVPAGPPDTQYF
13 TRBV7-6 CASSSSGTGELFF
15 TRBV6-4 CASSLTGGSYNEQFF
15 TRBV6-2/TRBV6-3 CASSFGTANNSPLHF
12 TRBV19 CASIYRNTEAFF
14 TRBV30 CAWIRTGDTGELFF
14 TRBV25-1 CASSDPHDRSGYTF
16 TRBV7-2 CASSLIAAGGHQPQHF
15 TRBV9 CASSVAGGLGDTQYF
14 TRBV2 CASSEVGRDEKLFF
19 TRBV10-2 CASSDQSLAGGSLQETQYF
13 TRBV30 CAWSVRGGAEQFF
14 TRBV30 CAWSQEYSNQPQHF
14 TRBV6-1 CASSEGTGSTEAFF
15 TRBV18 CASSPSPAGQETQYF
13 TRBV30 CAWSEGARNEQFF
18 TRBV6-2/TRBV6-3 CASSSFLGTGGGNQPQHF
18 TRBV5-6 CASSFITTGGMAGNTIYF
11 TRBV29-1 CSASESYEQYF
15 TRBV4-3 CASSQDGRGPYEQYF
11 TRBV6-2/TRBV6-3 CASSGLREQYF
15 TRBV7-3 CASSLSGMTNSPLHF
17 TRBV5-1 CASSPGGGQRMNTEAFF
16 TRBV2 CASSAGRRVGEETQYF
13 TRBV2 CASSPLRNSPLHF
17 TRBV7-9 CASSPGTGGRSNYGYTF
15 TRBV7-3 CASSPTSGESDTQYF
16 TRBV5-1 CASSLVAGGVVDTQYF
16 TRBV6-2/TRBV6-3 CASSYRLAGDTGELFF
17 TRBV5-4 CASSSGQSSSYNSPLHF
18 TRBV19 CASSILGNRAIFHTEAFF
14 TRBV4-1 CASSRTVNTGELFF
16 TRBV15 CATSRDAGQGINTIYF
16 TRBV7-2 CASSLGSSGGTDTQYF
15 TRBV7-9 CASSLGEGGSQPQHF